Only a few counts were recorded for the clone carrying this TCR beta chain. The antigen remains unidentified. The data stem from a study of regulatory T cells in long-lasting Graves disease. Findings and caveats of the study: Since the sample size was small, accuracy may have been reduced. Persistent disease favored TRBV28, TRBJ1-2 and TRBJ2-5. Investigators studied peripheral blood only, not thyroid tissue.

With 0 bases clipped from V and 7 bases from J, the junction kept 8 bases outside the gene matches. This CDR3 has 17 amino acids. CDR1 is SGHAT, CDR2 FQNNGV, per germline. Regarding time point: persistent/refractory GD, antithyroid drugs over 5 years with positive TRAb. PBMC-extracted RNA yielded the TCR library. CDR3 regions were amplified by Arm-PCR using iRepertoire HTBI primers to build TCR beta libraries. TCRdb reprocessed the multiplex PCR reads with MiXCR, giving one entry per CDR3 protein. The table lists about 430,000 distinct CDR3 sequences, 21% of them singletons. The chain couples TRBV11-2 to TRBJ1-6; TRBD1 aligns across 8 bases. The specimen was peripheral blood mononuclear cells (PBMCs), collected when the disease was refractory, from a patient treated with antithyroid drugs. This TCR derives from a female donor with Graves disease. CDR3 in DNA: TGTGCCAGCAGCTTAGATATGACAGGGGACTCAAATTCACCCCTCCACTTT. Amino acids: CASSLDMTGDSNSPLHF.